The 29 T cell receptor beta chains below all came from one sample that was sequenced in a study of blood T cell repertoires in COVID-19. Sequencing used immunoSEQ multiplex PCR; TCRdb keeps in-frame clones, though not all of them. The sample holds around 70,000 clones, 91% seen once. Sequenced input: peripheral blood. Receptors were obtained from a human donor in a cohort sampled during active COVID-19.

To note about this clone: Other DNA sequences in this specimen translate into the identical CDR3. The chain recombines TRBV27 with TRBJ1-1; D is uncertain. Per the germline V gene, CDR1 is MNHEY and CDR2 is SMNVEV (reference sequence). The CDR3 is made up of 13 amino acids. V was cut by 3 bases and J by 1 base, with 6 bases left in between. The CDR3 coding sequence is TGTGCCAGCAGTTTTTCCAGGAACACTGAAGCTTTCTTT. This sequence encodes CASSFSRNTEAFF.

The CDR3 DNA sequence: TGCGCCAGCAGGGACGAACAGGGGGCGCGTGTCTTCAATGAGCAGTTCTTC. Amino acids: CASRDEQGARVFNEQFF. The rearrangement links TRBV5-1 to TRBJ2-1; 9 bases are shared with TRBD1. Per the germline V gene, CDR1 is SGHRS and CDR2 is YFSETQ. The CDR3 covers 17 residues. The V and J ends lost 5 bases and 6 bases, in that order; junction bases with no gene match: 15.

This CDR3 is CASSMVAGFNEQFF. CDR3 DNA: TGTGCCAGTAGTATGGTAGCGGGATTCAATGAGCAGTTCTTC. This chain links TRBV19 with TRBJ2-1; 8 bases align to TRBD2. The CDR3 has 14 residues. Germline-derived CDR1 and CDR2 are LNHDA and SQIVND (reference sequence). V dropped 3 bases and J dropped 6; count of bases not matched to a gene: 4. The variable domain in full, completed from reference TRBV19 and TRBJ2-1, reads DGGITQSPKYLFRKEGQNVTLSCEQNLNHDAMYWYRQDPGQGLRLIYYSQIVNDFQKGDIAEGYSVSREKKESFPLTVTSAQKNPTAFYLCASSMVAGFNEQFFGPGTRLTVL.

This chain joins TRBV11-2 and TRBJ1-3; D not resolved. Germline loops: CDR1 SGHAT, CDR2 FQNNGV. V dropped 1 base and J dropped 0 bases, with 10 bases sitting between them. This CDR3 comprises 16 residues. The CDR3 reads CASSLGSVNSGNTIYF. The CDR3 bases are TGTGCCAGCAGCTTAGGGTCGGTGAACTCTGGAAACACCATATATTTT.

The rearrangement links TRBV19 to TRBJ2-1; 8 bases line up with TRBD2. Germline-derived CDR1 and CDR2 are LNHDA and SQIVND (reference sequence). CDR3 length: 16 residues. Trimming cost V 5 bases and J 1 base; bases outside gene matches: 7. The CDR3 DNA sequence: TGTGCCAGTAGTCCCTCGAGCGGGAGATCCTACAATGAGCAGTTCTTC. Translation: CASSPSSGRSYNEQFF. Looking up the rest from reference TRBV19 and TRBJ2-1 gives the full variable domain: DGGITQSPKYLFRKEGQNVTLSCEQNLNHDAMYWYRQDPGQGLRLIYYSQIVNDFQKGDIAEGYSVSREKKESFPLTVTSAQKNPTAFYLCASSPSSGRSYNEQFFGPGTRLTVL.

V and J are TRBV4-3 and TRBJ1-4; D ambiguous. Trimming stripped 6 bases from V and 3 bases from J, with 5 bases between. This CDR3 region has 12 residues. Looked up from germline, CDR1 is LGHNA and CDR2 is YSLEER. CDR3 sequence: CASRSPNEKLFF. The CDR3 DNA is TGCGCCAGCAGGTCTCCTAATGAAAAACTGTTTTTT.

The gene calls are TRBV28 and TRBJ2-7, with TRBD2 as a possible D gene (6 bases). V dropped 3 bases and J dropped 1 base, with 16 bases sitting between them. Germline-derived CDR1 and CDR2 are MDHEN and SYDVKM. The CDR3 runs 16 residues. The CDR3 DNA sequence: TGTGCCAGCAGTTTGGTTGGCGGGGTAGCTTCCTACGAGCAGTACTTC. Residues: CASSLVGGVASYEQYF.

CDR3 region: CASRAESDRGLINQPQHF. The CDR3 DNA sequence: TGTGCCAGCAGGGCGGAGTCGGACAGGGGTCTGATAAATCAGCCCCAGCATTTT. The chain has TRBV27 and TRBJ1-5, with 9 nucleotides matching TRBD1. CDR1 is MNHEY, CDR2 SMNVEV, per germline (reference sequence). V lost 6 bases to trimming and J lost 4 bases; unmatched junction nucleotides: 16. The CDR3 contains 18 residues.

The genes are TRBV23-1 and TRBJ2-7; 9 nucleotides agree with TRBD2. TRBV23-1 is classed as an ORF, of uncertain function. With 0 bases clipped from V and 2 bases from J, the junction kept 14 bases outside the gene matches. CDR3 size: 19 residues. CDR3 bases: TGCGCCAGCAGTCAATCGTCGAGGACCCCTAGCGGGATCACCTACGAGCAGTACTTC. It is translated as CASSQSSRTPSGITYEQYF.

In its sample, this clone was seen a few times. This chain links TRBV6-6 with TRBJ1-5; D is ambiguous. Germline V gene sequence: CDR1 MNHNY, CDR2 SVGAGI (reference sequence). The CDR3 covers 16 residues. Trimming removed 0 bases at V and 2 bases at J, with 11 bases between. DNA for the CDR3: TGTGCCAGCAGTTACTCGTACGGGGTCGGCAATCAGCCCCAGCATTTT. This sequence encodes CASSYSYGVGNQPQHF.

The chain uses TRBV10-3 and TRBJ1-4; D might be TRBD1 (5 bases). Germline V CDR1 and CDR2: ENHRY, SYGVKD. There are 17 residues in the CDR3. V was shortened by 0 bases and J by 0 bases, with 11 bases between the two germline ends. The CDR3 here is CAISESTGRSTNEKLFF. CDR3 bases: TGTGCCATCAGTGAGTCTACAGGAAGGTCAACTAATGAAAAACTGTTTTTT.

The genes are TRBV5-1 and TRBJ1-3; no clear D gene. The CDR3 has 15 amino acids. V was cut by 3 bases and J by 0 bases, with 10 bases left in between. In germline, CDR1 is SGHRS, CDR2 YFSETQ. The DNA of the CDR3 is TGCGCCAGCAGCTCCGGGGAGATCTCTGGAAACACCATATATTTT. Protein: CASSSGEISGNTIYF.

In its sample, this clone was seen once. V usage is TRBV10-1 and J usage is TRBJ1-1, with D unclear. The V and J ends lost 1 base and 7 bases respectively, with 10 bases between them. Germline assignment: CDR1 WNHNN and CDR2 SYGVQD (reference sequence). This CDR3 comprises 13 residues. In DNA, the CDR3 is TGCGCCAGCAGTGAGTACCGGGAAATTGAAGCTTTCTTT. Protein sequence: CASSEYREIEAFF.

V usage is TRBV4-3 and J usage is TRBJ1-3; a possible D gene is TRBD1 (5 bases). Germline assignment: CDR1 LGHNA and CDR2 YSLEER. The CDR3 spans 12 residues. Between the trimmed V and J ends, which lost 1 base and 8 bases, there was a span of 6 bases. This CDR3 reads CASSQAGDTIYF. The CDR3 region has the DNA TGCGCCAGCAGCCAAGCGGGGGACACCATATATTTT.

The chain links TRBV5-1 to TRBJ2-4; the match to TRBD1 covers 9 bases. Unmatched junction bases numbered 10, after V lost 4 bases and J lost 8 bases. The germline V gene encodes CDR1 SGHRS and CDR2 YFSETQ. The CDR3 is 15 amino acids. CDR3 in amino acids: CASSLGQGRRYIQYF. In DNA, the CDR3 is TGCGCCAGCAGCCTTGGACAGGGGCGCCGTTACATTCAGTACTTC. The complete variable domain, with remaining parts taken from reference TRBV5-1 and TRBJ2-4, reads KAGVTQTPRYLIKTRGQQVTLSCSPISGHRSVSWYQQTPGQGLQFLFEYFSETQRNKGNFPGRFSGRQFSNSRSEMNVSTLELGDSALYLCASSLGQGRRYIQYFGAGTRLSVL.

The rearrangement joins TRBV7-2 to TRBJ1-3, with unresolved D. Germline V gene data show CDR1 as SGHTA and CDR2 as FQGNSA. Trimming took off 3 bases at V and 8 bases at J, with 11 bases between the two ends. The CDR3 sequence is 13 residues long. The CDR3 DNA sequence: TGTGCCAGCAGCTTGACAATGCGGGACACCATATATTTT. This sequence encodes CASSLTMRDTIYF.

J is TRBJ1-5 and V is TRBV19; the D is unclear. The CDR3 has 13 amino acids. CDR1 is LNHDA, CDR2 SQIVND, per germline (reference sequence). V was shortened by 2 bases and J by 8 bases, with 10 bases between the two germline ends. The CDR3 bases are TGTGCCAGTAGTATACGAGGGAGTGAGCCCCAGCATTTT. This gives the protein CASSIRGSEPQHF.

In DNA, the CDR3 is TGTGCCAGCAGCTTCGGCTCTGGAAACACCATATATTTT. This translates into CASSFGSGNTIYF. The chain carries TRBV7-2 and TRBJ1-3, with D unclear. The CDR3 has 13 amino acids. Germline CDR1 is SGHTA and CDR2 is FQGNSA. The V end was cut by 3 bases, the J end by 0 bases, with 3 bases between.

The rearrangement uses TRBV14 and TRBJ2-1; 13 bases fit TRBD2. Unmatched junction bases numbered 6, after V lost 4 bases and J lost 3 bases. This CDR3 has 17 residues. In germline, CDR1 is SGHDN, CDR2 FVKESK. The CDR3 reads CASSPTSGGVGYNEQFF. CDR3 DNA: TGTGCCAGCAGCCCAACTAGCGGGGGGGTTGGCTACAATGAGCAGTTCTTC. Full variable domain (missing parts from reference TRBV14 and TRBJ2-1): EAGVTQFPSHSVIEKGQTVTLRCDPISGHDNLYWYRRVMGKEIKFLLHFVKESKQDESGMPNNRFLAERTGGTYSTLKVQPAELEDSGVYFCASSPTSGGVGYNEQFFGPGTRLTVL.

The CDR3 DNA is TGTGCCAGCAGTTACGGACAGCGGGATATCTATGGCTACACCTTC. Amino acid sequence: CASSYGQRDIYGYTF. J is TRBJ1-2 and V is TRBV6-5; weak D call: TRBD1 (6 bases). The CDR3 runs to 15 residues. The V gene's germline CDR1 is MNHEY and CDR2 SVGAGI. Trimming stripped 2 bases from V and 4 bases from J, with 14 bases between.

V usage is TRBV27 and J usage is TRBJ2-5; D unresolved. The germline V and J ends were trimmed by 3 bases and 5 bases, with 19 bases remaining between them. The CDR3 is 16 residues long. The germline gives CDR1 MNHEY, CDR2 SMNVEV (reference sequence). DNA for the CDR3: TGTGCCAGCAGTTTCCGGAGTAGAGGTGTTCTGGAGACCCAGTACTTC. As protein: CASSFRSRGVLETQYF.

V gene TRBV14 combines with J gene TRBJ2-1; TRBD2 is a possible D gene (7 bases). CDR1 is SGHDN, CDR2 FVKESK, per germline. The V and J ends lost 4 bases and 7 bases respectively, with 14 bases between them. This CDR3 is 14 amino acids long. CDR3 region: CASSLSGGRNEQFF. The CDR3 nucleotides are TGTGCCAGCAGCCTCTCGGGGGGCCGGAATGAGCAGTTCTTC. Looking up the rest from reference TRBV14 and TRBJ2-1 gives the full variable domain: EAGVTQFPSHSVIEKGQTVTLRCDPISGHDNLYWYRRVMGKEIKFLLHFVKESKQDESGMPNNRFLAERTGGTYSTLKVQPAELEDSGVYFCASSLSGGRNEQFFGPGTRLTVL.

The chain recombines TRBV24-1 with TRBJ1-2; 8 bases line up with TRBD1. Looked up from germline, CDR1 is KGHDR and CDR2 is SFDVKD. The V and J ends lost 2 bases and 2 bases, in that order; junction bases with no gene match: 6. The CDR3 is 16 amino acids. The CDR3 loop is CATSDSATGANYGYTF. As DNA, the CDR3 is TGTGCCACCAGTGATTCGGCGACAGGGGCAAACTATGGCTACACCTTC.

The chain carries TRBV19 and TRBJ2-3, with 9 bases identical to TRBD2. V lost 4 bases to trimming and J lost 1 base; unmatched junction nucleotides: 3. The length of the CDR3 is 15 residues. The germline V gene has CDR1 LNHDA and CDR2 SQIVND (reference sequence). The CDR3: CASSTIAGGTDTQYF. The CDR3 region has the DNA TGTGCCAGTAGTACCATAGCGGGGGGCACAGATACGCAGTATTTT.

The genes are TRBV20-1 and TRBJ2-3; D gene uncertain. Germline V lookup: CDR1 DFQATT, CDR2 SNEGSKA (reference sequence). The CDR3 length is 10 residues. The V end lost 5 bases, the J end lost 5 bases, and 5 bases lay between the germline ends. This CDR3 reads CSASGDTQYF. CDR3 coding DNA: TGCAGTGCTTCGGGAGATACGCAGTATTTT.

For the CDR3, the DNA is TGTGCCAGCAGCCGTTTCCCTCCTCAGGGGTCGTATGGCTACACCTTC. The encoded protein is CASSRFPPQGSYGYTF. The chain recombines TRBV3-1 (or the pseudogene TRBV3-2) with TRBJ1-2; D possibly corresponds to TRBD1 (6 bases). Trimming left V 4 bases short and J 5 bases short, with 20 bases between. The CDR3 is 16 residues long. CDR1 and CDR2 from the germline V gene are LGHDT and YNNKEL (reference sequence).

The chain combines TRBV5-1 with TRBJ2-5; D is unclear. Trimming removed 4 bases at V and 3 bases at J, with 13 bases between. Germline-derived CDR1 and CDR2 are SGHRS and YFSETQ. The CDR3 sequence is 14 residues long. The DNA of the CDR3 is TGCGCCAGCAGCCTTGGGCAGGCCGAAGAGACCCAGTACTTC. It encodes CASSLGQAEETQYF.

This chain links TRBV10-3 with TRBJ1-1; D is undetermined. From germline, CDR1 is ENHRY and CDR2 SYGVKD. Trimming stripped 0 bases from V and 1 base from J, with 9 bases between. The CDR3 consists of 15 residues. In nucleotides, the CDR3 is TGTGCCATCAGTGAGTCCCCCGGGGAGAACACTGAAGCTTTCTTT. This encodes CAISESPGENTEAFF.

V gene TRBV30 combines with J gene TRBJ2-3; maybe TRBD1 (5 bases). Trimming removed 0 bases from V and 2 bases from J, with 18 bases in between. Germline V CDR1 and CDR2: GTSNPN, SVGIG (reference sequence). The CDR3 runs to 17 residues. CDR3 region: CAWSVGAGSGHTDTQYF. Written as DNA, the CDR3 is TGTGCCTGGAGTGTAGGGGCTGGGTCGGGTCACACAGATACGCAGTATTTT.